This T cell receptor (beta chain) was sequenced for a study of blood T cell repertoires in COVID-19. Only in-frame clones appear in the TCRdb table, and some are missing; sequencing was by immunoSEQ multiplex PCR. The sample shows about 260,000 clones, roughly 88% of them seen only once. This clone occurred once. The sequenced material came from PBMCs or T cells enriched from blood (not recorded which). The sequence derives from a woman in her fifties or sixties who had recovered from COVID-19.

This CDR3 is CAWSVQGHSPLHF. In DNA form, the CDR3 reads TGTGCCTGGAGTGTACAGGGCCATTCACCCCTCCACTTT. The V call is TRBV30, the J call TRBJ1-6; a weak D match, TRBD1 (6 bases). Germline V gives CDR1 GTSNPN, CDR2 SVGIG (reference sequence). V shed 0 bases and J shed 8 bases, with 8 bases lying between them. CDR3 size: 13 residues. Supplemented by reference TRBV30 and TRBJ1-6, the full variable domain reads SQTIHQWPATLVQPVGSPLSLECTVEGTSNPNLYWYRQAAGRGLQLLFYSVGIGQISSEVPQNLSASRPQDRQFILSSKKLLLSDSGFYLCAWSVQGHSPLHFGNGTRLTVT.